This entry describes one TCR beta chain. Treatment of the sample: preoperative locoregional IRX-2 cytokine immunotherapy. This phase Ib study tested locoregional IRX-2 cytokine immunotherapy given before surgery. This specimen belongs to a study of preoperative IRX-2 immunotherapy in early breast cancer. Sequencing was performed with immunoSEQ multiplex PCR; in TCRdb, only in-frame clones are kept and a portion is missing. The profile shows 34,000 or so clones, nearly 95% of them singletons. This sequence originates from a human donor with breast cancer. This specimen was acquired from a patient treated with IRX-2 immunotherapy.

Written as DNA, the CDR3 is TGTGCCAGCAGTTACTCCCTAGGACAGGGGAACTATGGCTACACCTTC. Protein: CASSYSLGQGNYGYTF. The chain recombines TRBV6-5 with TRBJ1-2, with 9 bases matching TRBD1. In germline, CDR1 is MNHEY, CDR2 SVGAGI. The J segment lost 2 bases and the V segment lost 0 bases, leaving 4 bases of the junction unmatched. The CDR3 is 16 residues long.